This T cell receptor beta chain stems from a study of blood T cell repertoires in COVID-19. Study context: Italy, Spain and the United States were the sources of the convalescent and acute COVID-19 samples. T cells, B-cell-depleted T cells, or PBMCs provided the cDNA or gDNA that served as material.

The length of the CDR3 is 13 residues. The germline CDR1 and CDR2 sequences are SQVTM and ANQGSEA. V was shortened by 2 bases and J by 4 bases, with 11 bases between the two germline ends. As originally analysed: Nucleated cell counts were estimated from reference gene primer amplification. Measured with immunoSEQ multiplex PCR; TCRdb has only the in-frame clones, and not every one. V and J calls and clone size are copied from that table; D and trimming were computed from the DNA. This table holds about 81,000 clones, under 90% found once. Input material: peripheral blood. This receptor was obtained from a human donor in a cohort sampled during active COVID-19. The V and J genes are TRBV29-1 and TRBJ1-1, with D possibly being TRBD1 (6 bases). CDR3 nucleotides: TGCAGCGTTGAATCCACAGGGTTCACTGAAGCTTTCTTT. Encoded protein: CSVESTGFTEAFF.